A selection of T cell receptor beta chains follows, all from one sample in a study of cytomegalovirus exposure and HLA in healthy donors. Method: immunoSEQ multiplex PCR; TCRdb's copy keeps in-frame clones and lacks some. Seen here are about 200,000 clones, about 80% observed once, and the top ten hold around 1.8%. Material: PBMCs. These receptor sequences come from a man between 18 and 29 years old in good health and CMV-seronegative. The conserved cysteine and the conserved F or W are not part of the CDR3 here. Each record gives: clone size, V gene, D gene, CDR3 protein. A D gene is named only where the DNA matches it firmly. Clone size is given for some rows only: seen once, a few or many times, or a class if the clone is expanded.

-	TRBV30	TRBD2	AWNSGTSGRYNEQF
few	TRBV27	-	ASSQKPDFSYEQY
-	TRBV5-1	TRBD1	ASSWDRVNTEAF
once	TRBV13	TRBD2	ASSLKGLAGADTQY
-	TRBV28	-	ASSLGLTGANVLT
-	TRBV19	TRBD1	ASRAGGSGNTIY
-	TRBV6-1	TRBD1	ASSELTGVSNQPQH
-	TRBV4-1	-	ASSQEAGNSGANVLT
-	TRBV10-3	-	AISGLEGGGTDTQY
once	TRBV5-8	-	ASIQGFEQY
-	TRBV9	-	ASSAHRGGDQY
-	TRBV5-1	TRBD1	ASRKLTGENTEAF
once	TRBV7-9	-	ASEKQGGQPQH
-	TRBV27	TRBD2	ASSFSSGRAGEQY
once	TRBV5-1	TRBD2	ASSSRLAAKETQY
-	TRBV7-7	-	ASSPGSGGETQY
once	TRBV15	TRBD2	ATSRRYSGGENTGELF
-	TRBV30	-	AWSFLDRFYGYT
-	TRBV5-1	-	ASRIQGTGANVLT
-	TRBV11-2	TRBD2	ASSFASGNSYEQY
-	TRBV7-9	TRBD1	ASSPDRGNSPLH
-	TRBV30	TRBD1	AWTSGTDYGYT
-	TRBV4-3	-	ASSQEFSQGNAPQH
-	TRBV19	TRBD1	VSSRQGSTEAF
-	TRBV5-6	TRBD2	ASSEASGLSYNEQF
-	TRBV7-2	-	ASSLVGGVQETQY
once	TRBV29-1	-	SVEGAKAGTDTQY
-	TRBV5-1	-	ASSLWGRTDTQY
-	TRBV27	TRBD1	ASRTAGTGGVYYGYT
few	TRBV9	TRBD2	ASSAGLAGGETQY
-	TRBV7-9	-	ASSSVSNEKLF
-	TRBV28	TRBD1	ASPMSGRDRAQETQY
-	TRBV9	-	ASSVLGGQGETQY
once	TRBV11-3	-	ASSLPPWPQRGSNQPQH
-	TRBV5-1	TRBD1	ASSLEGTGGSFIYEQY
-	TRBV21-1	-	ASSKEGGQGYEQY
-	TRBV19	TRBD2	ATAERGAYNEQF
-	TRBV19	TRBD2	ASSMGLAGALRDEQY
-	TRBV4-3	-	ASSQSRGNIQY
-	TRBV6-5	-	ASSYSLWGGTSEQF
-	TRBV21-1	-	ASTVRGGDEQY
-	TRBV6-1	TRBD1	ASSGQGDQPQH
-	TRBV28	-	ASSLRFDRNQPQH
-	TRBV10-1	TRBD1	ASSLRGRGYEQY
-	TRBV2	-	ASSEFQGTGELF
-	TRBV5-1	TRBD1	ASSITGQGSYEQY
-	TRBV7-8	TRBD1	ASSHKGQGGFSSNQPQH
-	TRBV18	TRBD1	ASSRRQGFSYEQY
-	TRBV27	-	ASLLTNYGYT
-	TRBV21-1	-	ASTLLFSGSLSNTGELF
-	TRBV7-9	TRBD1	ASSFAGQGFQNTGELF
-	TRBV7-8	TRBD1	ASSLGQGTSEAF
-	TRBV7-9	-	ASSLPVYNEQF